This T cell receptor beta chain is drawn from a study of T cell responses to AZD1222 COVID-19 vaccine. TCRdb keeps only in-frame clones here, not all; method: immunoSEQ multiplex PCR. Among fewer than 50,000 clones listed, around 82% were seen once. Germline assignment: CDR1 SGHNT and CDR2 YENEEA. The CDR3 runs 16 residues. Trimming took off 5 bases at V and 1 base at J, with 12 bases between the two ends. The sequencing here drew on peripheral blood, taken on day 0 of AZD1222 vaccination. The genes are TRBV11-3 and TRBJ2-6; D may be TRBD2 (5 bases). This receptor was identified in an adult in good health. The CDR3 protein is CASSPLGSSGANVLTF. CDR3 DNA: TGTGCCAGCAGCCCGTTGGGGAGTTCTGGGGCCAACGTCCTGACTTTC.